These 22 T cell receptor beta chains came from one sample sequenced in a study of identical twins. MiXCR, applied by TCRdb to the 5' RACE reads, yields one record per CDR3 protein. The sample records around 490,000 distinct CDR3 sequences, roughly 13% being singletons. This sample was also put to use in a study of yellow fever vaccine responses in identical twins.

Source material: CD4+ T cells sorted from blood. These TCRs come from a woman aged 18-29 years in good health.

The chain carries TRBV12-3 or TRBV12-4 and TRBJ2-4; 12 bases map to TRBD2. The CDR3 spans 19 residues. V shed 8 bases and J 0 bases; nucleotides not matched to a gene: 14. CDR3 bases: TGTGCCAGCTGCCTGAGACTAGCGGGAGACCTCGTAGCCAAAAACATTCAGTACTTC. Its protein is CASCLRLAGDLVAKNIQYF.

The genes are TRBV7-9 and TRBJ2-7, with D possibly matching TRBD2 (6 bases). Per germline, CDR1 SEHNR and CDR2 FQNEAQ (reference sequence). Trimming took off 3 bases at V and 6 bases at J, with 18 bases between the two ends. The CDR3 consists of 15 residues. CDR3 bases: TGTGCCAGCAGCTTGTCGGGGGATTTAACCTCCGAGCAGTACTTC. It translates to CASSLSGDLTSEQYF.

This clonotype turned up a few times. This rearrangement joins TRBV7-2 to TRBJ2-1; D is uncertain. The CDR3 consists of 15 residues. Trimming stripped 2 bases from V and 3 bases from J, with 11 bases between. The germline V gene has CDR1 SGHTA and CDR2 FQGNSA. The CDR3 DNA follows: TGTGCCAGCAGCTTATGGCAAGGGATCTACAATGAGCAGTTCTTC. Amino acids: CASSLWQGIYNEQFF.

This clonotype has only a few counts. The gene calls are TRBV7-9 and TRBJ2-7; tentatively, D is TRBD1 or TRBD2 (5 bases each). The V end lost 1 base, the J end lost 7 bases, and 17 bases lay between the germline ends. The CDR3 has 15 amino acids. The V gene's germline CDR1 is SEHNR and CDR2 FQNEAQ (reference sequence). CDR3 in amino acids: CASSLVGVSFDEQYF. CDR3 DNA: TGTGCCAGCAGCTTAGTGGGGGTATCCTTCGATGAGCAGTACTTC.

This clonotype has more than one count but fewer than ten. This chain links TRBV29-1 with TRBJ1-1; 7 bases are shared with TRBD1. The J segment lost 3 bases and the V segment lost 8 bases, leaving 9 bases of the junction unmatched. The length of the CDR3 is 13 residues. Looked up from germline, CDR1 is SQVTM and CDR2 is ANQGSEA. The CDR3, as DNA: TGCAGCACCAAACAGGGGCCGTACACTGAAGCTTTCTTT. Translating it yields CSTKQGPYTEAFF.

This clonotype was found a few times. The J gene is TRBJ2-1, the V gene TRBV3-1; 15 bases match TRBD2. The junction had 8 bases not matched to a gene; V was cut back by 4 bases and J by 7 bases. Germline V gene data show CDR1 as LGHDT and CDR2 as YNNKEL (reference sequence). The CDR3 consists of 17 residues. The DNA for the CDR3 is TGTGCCAGCAGCCCCGGACTAGCGGGAGGGCCGGAGAATGAGCAGTTCTTC. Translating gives CASSPGLAGGPENEQFF.

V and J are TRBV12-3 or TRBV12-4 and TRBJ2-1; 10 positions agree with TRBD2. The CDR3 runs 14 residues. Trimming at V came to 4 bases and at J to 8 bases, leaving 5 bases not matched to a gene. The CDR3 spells CASSSTGTSDEQFF. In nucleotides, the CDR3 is TGTGCCAGCAGTTCAACCGGGACTAGCGATGAGCAGTTCTTC.

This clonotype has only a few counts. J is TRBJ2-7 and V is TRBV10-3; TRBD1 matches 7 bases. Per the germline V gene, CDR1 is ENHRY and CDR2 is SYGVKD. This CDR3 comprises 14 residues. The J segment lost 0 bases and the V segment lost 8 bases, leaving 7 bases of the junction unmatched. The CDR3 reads CAISGQSSSYEQYF. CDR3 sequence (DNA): TGTGCCATCTCGGGACAGTCGAGCTCCTACGAGCAGTACTTC.

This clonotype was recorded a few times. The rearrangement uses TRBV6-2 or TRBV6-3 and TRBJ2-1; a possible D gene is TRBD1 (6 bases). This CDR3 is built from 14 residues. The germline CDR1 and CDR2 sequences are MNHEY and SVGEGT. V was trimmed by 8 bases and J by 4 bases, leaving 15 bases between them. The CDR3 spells CASERGGQYNEQFF. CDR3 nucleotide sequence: TGTGCCAGCGAGAGGGGTGGACAGTACAATGAGCAGTTCTTC.

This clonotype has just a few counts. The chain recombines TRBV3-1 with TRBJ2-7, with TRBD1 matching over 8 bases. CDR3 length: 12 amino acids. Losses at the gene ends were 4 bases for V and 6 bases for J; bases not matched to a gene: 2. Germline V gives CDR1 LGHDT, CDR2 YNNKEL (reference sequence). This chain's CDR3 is CASSRQGSEQYF. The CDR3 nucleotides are TGTGCCAGCAGCCGACAGGGGTCCGAGCAGTACTTC.

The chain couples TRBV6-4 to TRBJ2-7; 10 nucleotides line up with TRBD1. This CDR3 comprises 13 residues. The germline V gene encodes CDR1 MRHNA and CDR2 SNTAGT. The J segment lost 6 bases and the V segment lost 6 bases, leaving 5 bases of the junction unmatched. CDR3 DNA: TGTGCCAGCAGCCGGGACAGGGGAAGCGAGCAGTACTTC. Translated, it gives CASSRDRGSEQYF.

The CDR3 region is CASSQSHDTTLQYYNEQFF. The DNA for the CDR3 is TGCGCCAGCAGTCAATCGCATGACACCACCCTCCAATATTACAATGAGCAGTTCTTC. The gene calls are TRBV23-1 and TRBJ2-1; no definite D call. TRBV23-1 is recorded as an ORF, its role being uncertain. With 0 bases removed from V and 4 bases from J, the gap between germline ends came to 22 bases. The CDR3 totals 19 residues.

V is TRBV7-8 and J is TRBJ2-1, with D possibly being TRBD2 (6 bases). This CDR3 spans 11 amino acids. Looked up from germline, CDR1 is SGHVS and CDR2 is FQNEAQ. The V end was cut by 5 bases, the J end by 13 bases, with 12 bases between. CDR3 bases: TGTGCCAGCAGCCCGACTAGTCTCCAGTTCTTC. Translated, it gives CASSPTSLQFF.

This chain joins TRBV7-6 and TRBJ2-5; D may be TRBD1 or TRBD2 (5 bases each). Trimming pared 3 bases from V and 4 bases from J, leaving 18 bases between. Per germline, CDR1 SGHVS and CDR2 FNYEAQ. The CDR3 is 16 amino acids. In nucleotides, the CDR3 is TGTGCCAGCAGCTTTGCTGGGACGGGACGGGGAGAGACCCAGTACTTC. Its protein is CASSFAGTGRGETQYF. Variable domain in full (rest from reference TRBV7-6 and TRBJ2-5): GAGVSQSPRYKVTKRGQDVALRCDPISGHVSLYWYRQALGQGPEFLTYFNYEAQQDKSGLPNDRFSAERPEGSISTLTIQRTEQRDSAMYRCASSFAGTGRGETQYFGPGTRLLVL.

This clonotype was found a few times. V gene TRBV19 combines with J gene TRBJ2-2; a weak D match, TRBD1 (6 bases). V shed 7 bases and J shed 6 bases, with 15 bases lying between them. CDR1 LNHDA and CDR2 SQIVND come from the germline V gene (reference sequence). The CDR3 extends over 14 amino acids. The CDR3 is CASNDNRDAGELFF. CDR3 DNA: TGTGCCAGTAATGATAACAGGGATGCCGGGGAGCTGTTTTTT.

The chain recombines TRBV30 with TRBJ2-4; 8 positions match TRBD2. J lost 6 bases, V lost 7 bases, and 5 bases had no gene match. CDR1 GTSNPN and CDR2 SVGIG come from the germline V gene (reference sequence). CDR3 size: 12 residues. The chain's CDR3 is CASGLGINIQYF. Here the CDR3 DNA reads TGTGCCTCGGGACTAGGAATAAACATTCAGTACTTC.

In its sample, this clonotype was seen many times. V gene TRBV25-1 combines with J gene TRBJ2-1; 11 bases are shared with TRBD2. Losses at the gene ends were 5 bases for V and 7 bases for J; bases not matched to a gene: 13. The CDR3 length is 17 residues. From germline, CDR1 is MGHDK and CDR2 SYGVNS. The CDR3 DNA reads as TGTGCCAGCAGTCTCCCCCGACTAGCGGGATTTGGTAATGAGCAGTTCTTC. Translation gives CASSLPRLAGFGNEQFF.

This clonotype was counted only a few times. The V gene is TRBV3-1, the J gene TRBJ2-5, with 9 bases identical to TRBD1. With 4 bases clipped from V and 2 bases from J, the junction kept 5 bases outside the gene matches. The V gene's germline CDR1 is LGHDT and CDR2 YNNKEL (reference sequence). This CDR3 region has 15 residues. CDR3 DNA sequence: TGTGCCAGCAGCCCAATGGACAGGGGTCAAGAGACCCAGTACTTC. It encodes CASSPMDRGQETQYF.

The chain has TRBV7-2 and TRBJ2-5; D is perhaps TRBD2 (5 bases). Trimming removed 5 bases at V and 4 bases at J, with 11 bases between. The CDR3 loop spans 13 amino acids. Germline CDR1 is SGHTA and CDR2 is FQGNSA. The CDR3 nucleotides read TGTGCCAGCAGCCCCTTTCGGGGAGAGACCCAGTACTTC. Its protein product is CASSPFRGETQYF.

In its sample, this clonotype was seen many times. The CDR3, as DNA: TGTGCCAGCAGTTACCGGACAGGATGGGGGGATACGCAGTATTTT. Translation: CASSYRTGWGDTQYF. The J gene is TRBJ2-3, the V gene TRBV2; 7 nucleotides line up with TRBD1. Trimming cost V 5 bases and J 6 bases; bases outside gene matches: 11. CDR1 SNHLY and CDR2 FYNNEI come from the germline V gene. CDR3 length: 15 amino acids.

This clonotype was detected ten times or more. In DNA, the CDR3 is TGTGCCAGCAGCCAAGATCCCAAGACTAGCGGCCTACCAAGCTCCTACAATGAGCAGTTCTTC. Its protein is CASSQDPKTSGLPSSYNEQFF. The rearrangement joins TRBV4-2 to TRBJ2-1; TRBD2 agrees at 9 bases. The J segment lost 0 bases and the V segment lost 0 bases, leaving 15 bases of the junction unmatched. Germline V gene sequence: CDR1 LGHNA, CDR2 YNFKEQ. There are 21 residues in the CDR3.

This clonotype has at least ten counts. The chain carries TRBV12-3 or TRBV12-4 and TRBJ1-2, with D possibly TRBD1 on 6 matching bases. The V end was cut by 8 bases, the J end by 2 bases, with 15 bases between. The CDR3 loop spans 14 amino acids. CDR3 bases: TGTGCCAGCGGACACTCGGACAGAAACTATGGCTACACCTTC. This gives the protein CASGHSDRNYGYTF.